This T cell receptor (beta chain) appears in the sequencing data of a study of blood T cell repertoires in COVID-19. The CDR3 totals 15 residues. V gave up 5 bases and J gave up 8 bases, with 19 bases separating them. Germline V gene lookup returns CDR1 LNHDA and CDR2 SQIVND (reference sequence). Profiling relied on immunoSEQ multiplex PCR, and the TCRdb table lists in-frame clones only, not all of them. Altogether 130,000 or so clones are present, about 80% being singletons, with the ten largest covering 1.5% to 2%. The sequenced material came from peripheral blood. The chain is built from TRBV19 and TRBJ2-1; D perhaps matches TRBD1 (5 bases). The clonotype comes from a human donor in a cohort sampled during active COVID-19. The CDR3: CASSQPGIVFDEQFF. In DNA form, the CDR3 reads TGTGCCAGTAGTCAACCAGGGATCGTGTTCGATGAGCAGTTCTTC.